Here is one T cell receptor (beta chain) with its context. Authors' analysis steps: Reference gene primer amplification in the assay estimated nucleated cell counts. Clones were read by immunoSEQ multiplex PCR, and TCRdb kept only the in-frame ones, dropping some. The V and J calls and clone size are taken from that table; D and trimming were inferred from the DNA. The profile shows under 200,000 clones, roughly four fifths of them singletons. V was cut by 4 bases and J by 2 bases, with 18 bases left in between. Germline V CDR1 and CDR2: SGHDT, YYEEEE. The CDR3 is 16 amino acids. This entry belongs to a study of blood T cell repertoires in COVID-19. In the study overall: Some COVID-19 samples were acute and others convalescent; all came from the United States, Italy and Spain. T cells, B-cell-depleted T cells, or PBMCs provided the cDNA or gDNA that served as material.

The specimen was peripheral blood. This sequence was found in a middle-aged woman with acute or convalescent COVID-19. This sequence joins TRBV5-6 and TRBJ2-5; possible D gene TRBD1, 5 bases. This CDR3 reads CASSPVGLTGQETQYF. The CDR3, as DNA: TGTGCCAGCAGCCCGGTGGGGCTAACTGGGCAAGAGACCCAGTACTTC.